Listed below are T cell receptor beta chains from one sample, sequenced in a study of PD-1 blockade in mismatch repair-deficient tumors. Generated by immunoSEQ multiplex PCR, the TCRdb table keeps only in-frame clones and is missing some. The table has 90,000 to 130,000 clones, over 65% seen once; the top ten hold roughly 4.5%. The material sequenced was peripheral blood, taken 60 to 65 weeks after starting pembrolizumab. These receptor sequences come from an adult with mismatch repair-deficient cancer. CDR3s include the opening cysteine and the closing phenylalanine or tryptophan. Size values are once, few and many counts, or a class for expanded clones, and some rows have none.

v_gene	abundance	j_gene	CDR3aa
TRBV6-6	once	TRBJ2-5	CASRRDRGQETQYF
TRBV7-3	few	TRBJ2-2	CASSLRESNTGELFF
TRBV7-2	.	TRBJ2-7	CASSLSGGGSYEQYF
TRBV4-2	.	TRBJ2-1	CASSPAQFLEQFF
TRBV7-2	once	TRBJ1-5	CASQGEGSNQPQHF
TRBV6-1	.	TRBJ2-5	CASRETQYF
TRBV7-9	.	TRBJ2-2	CASTFVRDRETGELFF
TRBV6-1	.	TRBJ2-3	CASSELGTQGVGWDTQYF
TRBV2	.	TRBJ2-3	CASNYRGTDTQYF
TRBV25-1	.	TRBJ2-3	CASRRNGRASDTQYF
TRBV15	.	TRBJ2-5	CATSSGTGGAVETQYF
TRBV2	.	TRBJ1-1	CASRTGTSGGDTEAFF
TRBV19	.	TRBJ1-1	CASSVDRRRAEAFF
TRBV10-3	.	TRBJ2-7	CAISESNLVGTYEQYF
TRBV15	.	TRBJ1-2	CATSRDNYGYTF
TRBV7-7	.	TRBJ2-5	CASSWTSGSRETQYF
TRBV6-5	many	TRBJ1-2	CASSDTYGYTF
TRBV11-3	.	TRBJ2-7	CASSLAPGSAGFYEQYF
TRBV11-3	.	TRBJ2-5	CASSPPLAGVTRETQYF
TRBV19	few	TRBJ1-5	CASSHNRGKPQHF
TRBV10-3	.	TRBJ1-2	CAISESGHNYGYTF
TRBV9	.	TRBJ2-1	CASSVYPGAYNEQFF
TRBV19	.	TRBJ1-4	CASSIGEGVEKLFF
TRBV11-2	.	TRBJ2-5	CASSFPGVETQYF
TRBV6-1	.	TRBJ1-2	CASSPLMTDGYTF
TRBV5-1	.	TRBJ2-7	CASSFRGRAGEQYF
TRBV10-2	.	TRBJ1-5	CASSEQGYQPQHF
TRBV5-4	.	TRBJ1-4	CASSRSNEKLFF
TRBV7-9	.	TRBJ2-7	CASSLLGTGVREQYF
TRBV5-8	.	TRBJ1-5	CASSPEYSGANQPQHF
TRBV10-2	.	TRBJ1-2	CASRQGELIYGYTF
TRBV6-4	.	TRBJ2-1	CASSELPYNEQFF
TRBV6-1	.	TRBJ1-1	CASSVVRNTEAFF
TRBV4-1	.	TRBJ2-7	CASSLGQGDEQYF
TRBV5-6	.	TRBJ1-5	CASSTGTGEEPQHF
TRBV13	.	TRBJ2-3	CASSLVGAADTQYF
TRBV5-4	.	TRBJ2-6	CASFKAGANVLTF
TRBV11-2	.	TRBJ2-7	CASSSPAQGEYEQYF
TRBV11-2	.	TRBJ1-5	CASSPDTYSNQPQHF
TRBV7-9	once	TRBJ2-5	CASSLARDTGRETQYF
TRBV7-6	.	TRBJ2-6	CASSLEPGRSGANVLTF
TRBV5-1	.	TRBJ2-1	CASSLRGTNEQFF
TRBV5-1	.	TRBJ2-2	CASSSREDGTGELFF
TRBV27	.	TRBJ2-1	CASSPLGVAGPTEQGYNEQFF
TRBV7-2	.	TRBJ2-7	CASTLPGVLREQYF